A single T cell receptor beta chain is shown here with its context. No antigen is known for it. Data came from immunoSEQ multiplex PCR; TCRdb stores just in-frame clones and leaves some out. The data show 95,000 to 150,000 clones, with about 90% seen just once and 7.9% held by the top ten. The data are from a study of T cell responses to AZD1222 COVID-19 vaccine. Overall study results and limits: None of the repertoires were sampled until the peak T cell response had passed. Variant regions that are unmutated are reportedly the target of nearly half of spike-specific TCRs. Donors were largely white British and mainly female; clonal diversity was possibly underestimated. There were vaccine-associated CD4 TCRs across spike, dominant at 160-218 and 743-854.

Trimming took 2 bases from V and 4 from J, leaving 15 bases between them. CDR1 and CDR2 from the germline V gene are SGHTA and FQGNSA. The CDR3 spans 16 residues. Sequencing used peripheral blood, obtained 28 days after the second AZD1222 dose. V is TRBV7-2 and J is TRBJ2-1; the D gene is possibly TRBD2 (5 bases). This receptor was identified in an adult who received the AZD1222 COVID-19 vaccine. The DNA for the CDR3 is TGTGCCAGCAGCTTATTCGAATGGGGAGTTTACAATGAGCAGTTCTTC. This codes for CASSLFEWGVYNEQFF.